The clone carrying this T cell receptor beta chain was seen only a few times. Its target is not known. Trimming removed 5 bases from V and 3 bases from J; junction bases left unmatched: 5. This CDR3 region has 15 residues. Germline CDR1 reads LGHNA; CDR2 reads YNFKEQ. This specimen belongs to a study of cytomegalovirus exposure and HLA in healthy donors. Primers included in the PCR were 60 Vbeta and 13 Jbeta primers. Sequencing was performed with immunoSEQ multiplex PCR; in TCRdb, only in-frame clones are kept and a portion is missing. The sample records about 130,000 clones, around three quarters being singletons. Study results and limitations: Confirmation in vitro established that a few CMV-associated chains were specific for CMV antigens. It was likely that a cluster of highly shared sequence variants was a sequencing artifact. In an earlier analysis, most TCR beta V segments were productive about 87% or about 30% of the time.

This clonotype was sampled from a male donor in good health and CMV-seropositive. The chain carries TRBV4-2 and TRBJ2-3; 10 nucleotides match TRBD2. The sample was PBMCs. CDR3 nucleotides: TGTGCCAGCAGCGGAGCGGGGGGGCCGACAGATACGCAGTATTTT. It specifies CASSGAGGPTDTQYF.